This TCR beta chain was retrieved from a study of shared clonotypes between healthy human individuals. Germline V gives CDR1 KGHSH, CDR2 LQKENI. Between the trimmed V and J ends, which lost 0 bases and 5 bases, there was a span of 17 bases. This CDR3 comprises 17 residues. Profiled with immunoSEQ multiplex PCR; TCRdb holds only in-frame clones, not every one. Here the sample spans a few million clones, 90% to 95% being singletons. In regard to this clone: Its antigen is as yet unknown.

Overall study results and limits: Relative to memory subsets, naive subsets generally showed larger estimated richness.

V gene TRBV18 combines with J gene TRBJ1-5; possibly TRBD1 for D (5 bases). The sequencing sample was made of naive CD4+ T cells from PBMCs. As to subset: CD45RA+ positively selected. The receptor was derived from a man between 18 and 29 years old in good health. Some clones in this sample may be carry-over from other donors' samples. The CDR3 DNA reads as TGTGCCAGCTCACCACCGGGGAGCAGGGAGGTCCATCAGCCCCAGCATTTT. It codes for CASSPPGSREVHQPQHF.